This T cell receptor beta chain comes out of a study of tumor-infiltrating lymphocytes in primary liver carcinoma. Comments on this clonotype: At one end, the junction sequence differs from germline, possibly due to a read error.

Without any cell sorting, roughly 17-31 mg of bulk tissue yielded co-extracted RNA and DNA. The germline V gene encodes CDR1 SGHDT and CDR2 YYEEEE. The CDR3 has 15 residues. Total RNA (approximately 450 ng) served as template for TCR beta cDNA synthesis primed by a constant-region primer. ARM-PCR was slightly modified, and three nested multiplex PCR rounds with it gave rise to the TCR beta libraries. The first two PCR rounds, roughly 11 cycles each, used TRBV1-TRBV30 forward primers and a C-beta reverse primer. MiXCR, run by TCRdb on the multiplex PCR reads, gives a single entry per CDR3 protein. The table records over 35,000 distinct CDR3 sequences, 70% to 80% of them present only once.

This rearrangement joins TRBV5-6 to TRBJ1-6; D call uncertain. Specimen: liver tumor tissue from sampling region 4. As to subset: tumor region T4, right-lateral pole. This receptor was obtained from a man between 35 and 55 years old with primary liver carcinoma and hepatitis B virus infection. CDR3 DNA: TGTGCCAGCAGCCCAAGGACTCCAGAGAATCCACCCCTCCAATTT. The encoded protein is CASSPRTPENPPLQF.